Sequencing of this T cell receptor beta chain was carried out in a study of OX40 agonist ivuxolimab in advanced cancers. Describing the broader study: Ivuxolimab was a fully human IgG2 agonistic monoclonal antibody targeting the costimulatory receptor OX40 (CD134). The dose-escalation cohort was about 87% male with a mean age of approximately 60 years, ranging from roughly 23 to 80. Intravenous ivuxolimab was administered to patients every 2 weeks at six dose levels: 0.01, 0.1, 0.3, 1.5, 3 and 10 mg/kg. Partial responses occurred in three dose-escalation patients, of whom one had hepatocellular carcinoma and two had cutaneous melanoma. Peripheral TCRbeta sequencing aimed to test whether ivuxolimab altered TCR sequence diversity and caused clonal T-cell expansion. Patients were allowed to have had prior anti-PD-1, anti-PD-L1 or anti-CTLA-4 therapy, and more than 30% of the dose-escalation patients had previously received checkpoint inhibitors. Among the roughly 52 dose-escalation patients, 19 had hepatocellular carcinoma, around 15 melanoma, 9 renal cell carcinoma and 9 head and neck cancer. The paper covers the monotherapy dose-escalation part of the phase I ivuxolimab trial, which included N ≈ 57 patients. Study-wide findings and limitations: After ivuxolimab, CD8+ T cells had more expanded clones than CD4+ T cells on average. Which antigens the clonally expanded peripheral T cells were specific for was not determined. Low levels of normalized T-cell clonal expansion were also seen in some patients who did not respond. In partial responders in the 0.1-3.0 mg/kg groups, normalized peripheral clonal expansion was found to be among the lowest, especially among CD8+ T cells. At doses of 0.1 to 3.0 mg/kg, clonal expansion of both CD4+ and CD8+ blood T cells was observed from baseline to week 6.

The CDR3, cysteine through phenylalanine, is 12 amino acids long. Only the CDR3 region is kept as DNA, spanning 36 bases read in frame from base 1. V sheds 3 bases and J sheds 15 bases, leaving 15 bases between their ends. The germline V gene encodes CDR1 SNHLY and CDR2 FYNNEI. Patients with a history of autoimmune disease or receiving systemic immunosuppression were excluded from the trial. Peripheral blood for TCR sequencing was drawn from every dose cohort at baseline, at cycle 4 day 1 and at cycle 7 day 1. Samples were obtained from an open-label, multicenter, first-in-human phase I dose-escalation trial of ivuxolimab. Adults with locally advanced or metastatic melanoma, renal cell carcinoma, hepatocellular carcinoma or head and neck squamous cell carcinoma were enrolled in the trial. Before TCR sequencing, CD4+ T cells and CD8+ T cells were sorted from peripheral blood as separate populations.

On this clone: It lacks a known antigen. The record has no base qualities; no much larger clone is one base away.

For sequencing of the TCRbeta CDR3 region, genomic DNA was extracted from the sorted cells. The immunoSEQ Assay was used for sequencing of TCRbeta CDR3 regions. Drawn from immuneACCESS, this table holds only the in-frame rearrangements with V and J called that TCRdb kept. Clones are partly lost; checked studies trace under half to an unresolved V gene and leave the rest unexplained. The sample data list tens of thousands of clones, and about 80% of these were observed just once. About 2.2% of the sample comes from the top ten. Sequencing was performed on CD4+ or CD8+ T cells sorted from blood, taken in a trial of the OX40 agonist ivuxolimab. The chain is made from TRBV2 and TRBJ1-5, with a tentative D gene TRBD1 over 5 matching bases. This receptor was obtained from an adult with an advanced solid tumor such as melanoma, head and neck, liver or kidney cancer. The CDR3 region has the sequence CASSEKPLDRHF. The DNA sequence follows: TGTGCCAGCAGTGAGAAGCCTCTAGACAGGCATTTT.